The 17 T cell receptor beta chains presented below share a single source sample, sequenced in a study of T cell changes during pregnancy in multiple sclerosis. Profiling relied on immunoSEQ multiplex PCR, and the TCRdb table lists in-frame clones only, not all of them. The sample includes tens of thousands of clones, about 90% of them seen just once. This material consisted of peripheral blood, taken after pregnancy. The receptors were gathered from a female donor in good health, enrolled as a control in a pregnancy study.

J is TRBJ2-1 and V is TRBV4-1; 10 positions agree with TRBD2. Germline V gene lookup returns CDR1 MGHRA and CDR2 YSYEKL. V shed 0 bases, J shed 10 bases, and the junction held 18 bases outside the gene matches. The CDR3 contains 19 residues. The CDR3 reads CASSQDGGSSGGQKSEQFF. CDR3 DNA: TGCGCCAGCAGCCAAGATGGGGGAAGTAGCGGGGGGCAGAAGTCGGAGCAGTTCTTC.

The genes are TRBV5-1 and TRBJ2-5, with TRBD1 matching 7 bases. Per germline, CDR1 SGHRS and CDR2 YFSETQ. After removal of 3 bases from V and 5 bases from J, the junction contained 7 bases not matched to a gene. The CDR3 has 14 residues. The CDR3 here is CASSSGQLTETQYF. Written as DNA, the CDR3 is TGCGCCAGCAGCTCGGGACAGCTTACGGAGACCCAGTACTTC.

The CDR3 sequence is CASSTTMGGATDTQYF. The CDR3, as DNA: TGTGCCAGTAGTACCACCATGGGGGGGGCCACAGATACGCAGTATTTT. The rearrangement joins TRBV19 to TRBJ2-3; TRBD2 might be the D (7 bases). CDR3 length equals 16 residues. Trimming pared 4 bases from V and 2 bases from J, leaving 16 bases between. CDR1 LNHDA and CDR2 SQIVND come from the germline V gene (reference sequence).

The V call is TRBV5-5, the J call TRBJ1-2; D unresolved. The CDR3 has 17 amino acids. Germline values: CDR1 SGHKS, CDR2 YYEKEE (reference sequence). V was clipped by 2 bases and J by 4 bases, with 21 bases between them. CDR3 coding DNA: TGTGCCAGCAGCTTCAACTGGGCCGACGCTCACTCCTATGGCTACACCTTC. It yields the protein CASSFNWADAHSYGYTF.

The count of this clone is one. The chain recombines TRBV10-3 with TRBJ1-1, with 8 bases fitting TRBD1. J lost 1 base, V lost 2 bases, and 3 bases had no gene match. Germline V lookup: CDR1 ENHRY, CDR2 SYGVKD. The CDR3 contains 15 residues. As DNA, the CDR3 is TGTGCCATCAGTGAGGACAGGGGTGCGAACACTGAAGCTTTCTTT. Protein sequence: CAISEDRGANTEAFF.

The chain joins TRBV30 to TRBJ2-3; no definite D call. CDR1 and CDR2 (germline): GTSNPN, SVGIG (reference sequence). This CDR3 has 13 residues. Trimming shortened V by 3 bases and J by 7 bases, and 14 bases separated the two germline ends. CDR3 nucleotides: TGTGCCTGGAGCAAAGTTTCTACTTATACGCAGTATTTT. As protein: CAWSKVSTYTQYF.

This chain uses TRBV7-9 with TRBJ1-1; perhaps TRBD1 as D (6 bases). CDR3 size: 15 residues. CDR1 and CDR2 (germline): SEHNR, FQNEAQ (reference sequence). Between the trimmed V and J ends, which lost 5 bases and 1 base, there was a span of 14 bases. The CDR3 reads CASSRTGQGNTEAFF. The CDR3 DNA is TGTGCCAGCAGCCGAACAGGGCAGGGGAACACTGAAGCTTTCTTT.

The chain combines TRBV2 with TRBJ2-1; TRBD1 aligns across 9 bases. The V and J ends lost 9 bases and 4 bases, in that order; junction bases with no gene match: 7. Per the germline V gene, CDR1 is SNHLY and CDR2 is FYNNEI. CDR3 length equals 14 residues. CDR3 DNA: TGTGCCAGTCGACAGGGGGGGGCATACAATGAGCAGTTCTTC. Amino acids: CASRQGGAYNEQFF.

The chain combines TRBV7-8 with TRBJ1-5; 10 bases line up with TRBD1. CDR1 and CDR2 from the germline V gene are SGHVS and FQNEAQ. The CDR3 totals 15 residues. V shed 6 bases, J shed 4 bases, and the junction held 6 bases outside the gene matches. Here the CDR3 DNA reads TGTGCCAGCAGTGCCGGGACAGGGGTTAATCAGCCCCAGCATTTT. It is translated as CASSAGTGVNQPQHF.

This clone was detected only once. The chain links TRBV9 to TRBJ2-7; TRBD1 might be the D (5 bases). Germline CDR1 reads SGDLS; CDR2 reads YYNGEE. Trimming took off 3 bases at V and 6 bases at J, with 16 bases between the two ends. CDR3 length equals 14 residues. CDR3 sequence (DNA): TGTGCCAGCAGCGCACCACGGCAGGGCGGCGAGCAGTACTTC. This translates into CASSAPRQGGEQYF.

The J gene is TRBJ1-2, the V gene TRBV10-2; TRBD1 matches 9 bases. There are 13 residues in the CDR3. Germline V CDR1 and CDR2: WSHSY, SAAADI. V was clipped by 5 bases and J by 6 bases; unmatched bases: 4. The CDR3 region is CASSLDRGNGYTF. The CDR3 DNA is TGCGCCAGCAGTCTTGACAGGGGGAATGGCTACACCTTC.

This chain links TRBV19 with TRBJ2-7, with 11 bases aligning to TRBD2. V shed 1 base, J shed 4 bases, and the junction held 3 bases outside the gene matches. CDR3 length: 15 residues. In germline, CDR1 is LNHDA, CDR2 SQIVND (reference sequence). The CDR3 is CASSIGSSGRYEQYF. DNA for the CDR3: TGTGCCAGTAGTATAGGGTCTAGCGGGAGGTACGAGCAGTACTTC.

The rearrangement joins TRBV18 to TRBJ2-1, with 10 nucleotides matching TRBD2. The germline V gene has CDR1 KGHSH and CDR2 LQKENI. The V and J ends lost 3 bases and 8 bases, in that order; junction bases with no gene match: 7. The CDR3 consists of 15 residues. The CDR3 nucleotides are TGTGCCAGCTCACCGAGGCTAGCGGGAGTCGATGAGCAGTTCTTC. Protein: CASSPRLAGVDEQFF.

The chain links TRBV27 to TRBJ1-2; 7 bases match TRBD1. Losses at the gene ends were 6 bases for V and 5 bases for J; bases not matched to a gene: 6. Germline CDR1 MNHEY, CDR2 SMNVEV (reference sequence). CDR3 length: 13 residues. CDR3 region: CASSSGTAYGYTF. CDR3 DNA sequence: TGTGCCAGCAGCTCCGGGACAGCTTATGGCTACACCTTC.

The genes are TRBV5-1 and TRBJ2-5; D not resolved. The length of the CDR3 is 14 residues. V was clipped by 4 bases and J by 5 bases, with 15 bases between them. The germline gives CDR1 SGHRS, CDR2 YFSETQ. CDR3 amino acids: CASSPAGFRETQYF. The CDR3 coding sequence is TGCGCCAGCAGCCCGGCCGGGTTCCGGGAGACCCAGTACTTC.

This clone was observed once. The chain employs TRBV6-5 and TRBJ2-1; 7 bases line up with TRBD2. Germline V lookup: CDR1 MNHEY, CDR2 SVGAGI. Germline trimming cut 7 bases from V and 6 bases from J; bases unmatched to any gene: 9. The CDR3 is made up of 14 amino acids. CDR3 sequence reads: CASTRPGEGNEQFF. The CDR3 nucleotides read TGTGCCAGCACCCGACCGGGGGAGGGCAATGAGCAGTTCTTC.

The chain has TRBV5-5 and TRBJ2-7; TRBD1 might be the D (5 bases). Trimming left V 2 bases short and J 0 bases short, with 9 bases between. This CDR3 comprises 14 residues. Germline V CDR1 and CDR2: SGHKS, YYEKEE (reference sequence). DNA for the CDR3: TGTGCCAGCAGCTTTACAGGTTACTCCTACGAGCAGTACTTC. Protein: CASSFTGYSYEQYF.